Following are 17 T cell receptor beta chains from one sample sequenced in a study of T-cell reconstitution after alpha-beta-depleted transplantation in children. Preparation of the TCRbeta library was carried out with unique molecular identifiers. TCRdb passed the PCR reads through MiXCR, listing each CDR3 protein once. Among some 290,000 distinct CDR3 sequences listed, over 8% were seen once. The sample in question was PBMCs from the stem cell graft donor, obtained from the stem cell graft. These receptors all stem from a human donor who donated a stem cell graft to a child with SCID.

V is TRBV5-1 and J is TRBJ2-3; D remains ambiguous. The V end lost 0 bases, the J end lost 0 bases, and 11 bases lay between the germline ends. Germline V CDR1 and CDR2: SGHRS, YFSETQ. The CDR3 contains 16 residues. The chain's CDR3 is CASSLEDPGSTDTQYF. For the CDR3, the DNA is TGCGCCAGCAGCTTGGAGGACCCTGGGAGCACAGATACGCAGTATTTT.

The J gene is TRBJ2-1, the V gene TRBV27, with 7 positions matching TRBD2. The CDR3 length is 14 residues. Trimming cost V 5 bases and J 8 bases; bases outside gene matches: 9. Germline CDR1 MNHEY, CDR2 SMNVEV (reference sequence). CDR3 protein: CASSPSGGNYEQFF. The CDR3 bases are TGTGCCAGCAGTCCTTCGGGGGGAAACTATGAGCAGTTCTTC.

This clonotype has just a few counts. The rearrangement uses TRBV12-3 or TRBV12-4 and TRBJ2-2; TRBD1 matches at 12 bases. The CDR3 runs 17 residues. Losses at the gene ends were 7 bases for V and 7 bases for J; bases not matched to a gene: 13. Here the CDR3 DNA reads TGTGCCAGCACCACCTCCGGGGACAGGGGGCATGACGGGGAGCTGTTTTTT. Protein sequence: CASTTSGDRGHDGELFF.

This clonotype was seen a handful of times. The rearrangement links TRBV19 to TRBJ2-3; D might be TRBD2 (6 bases). The V gene lost 6 bases and the J gene lost 3 bases, with 10 bases spanning the gap. The germline V gene has CDR1 LNHDA and CDR2 SQIVND (reference sequence). The CDR3 spans 13 residues. CDR3 bases: TGTGCCAGTAGGCGGGACCCAACAGATACGCAGTATTTT. This encodes CASRRDPTDTQYF.

The rearrangement uses TRBV12-3 or TRBV12-4 and TRBJ2-7, with D uncertain. V was trimmed by 6 bases and J by 1 base, leaving 7 bases between them. There are 12 residues in the CDR3. The CDR3: CASSRASYEQYF. CDR3 nucleotides: TGTGCCAGCAGCCGGGCATCCTACGAGCAGTACTTC.

On this clonotype: The junction and the germline gene differ at one end; a read error may be behind it. The V call is TRBV6-6, the J call TRBJ1-4; 7 bases are a match to TRBD1. This CDR3 region has 16 residues. The germline V gene has CDR1 MNHNY and CDR2 SVGAGI (reference sequence). CDR3 in DNA: TGTGCCAGCAGTTGCTCGAGGACAGGCCCTAATGAAAAAATGTTTTTT. This encodes CASSCSRTGPNEKMFF.

This chain joins TRBV9 and TRBJ2-2; D gene unclear. V dropped 0 bases and J dropped 7 bases, with 13 bases sitting between them. The CDR3 runs to 15 residues. In germline, CDR1 is SGDLS, CDR2 YYNGEE. CDR3 loop: CASSVEIGYNGELFF. The CDR3 DNA reads TGTGCCAGCAGCGTAGAAATCGGTTATAACGGGGAGCTGTTTTTT. Using reference TRBV9 and TRBJ2-2 for the parts outside the CDR3, the full variable domain is DSGVTQTPKHLITATGQRVTLRCSPRSGDLSVYWYQQSLDQGLQFLIQYYNGEERAKGNILERFSAQQFPDLHSELNLSSLELGDSALYFCASSVEIGYNGELFFGEGSRLTVL.

This clonotype was seen repeatedly, ten times or more. This chain connects TRBV5-1 to TRBJ2-7; no clear D gene. Germline V gives CDR1 SGHRS, CDR2 YFSETQ. V lost 4 bases, J lost 3 bases, and 11 bases lay in between. The CDR3 is 13 amino acids. CDR3 DNA sequence: TGCGCCAGCAGCACTGGGTGGAGCTACGAGCAGTACTTC. It translates to CASSTGWSYEQYF.

This clonotype appeared a few times. The junction departs from germline at one end; a sequencing error may be responsible. This chain uses TRBV20-1 with TRBJ1-6; 7 positions match TRBD1. Germline CDR1 and CDR2: DFQATT and SNEGSKA (reference sequence). This CDR3 contains 15 residues. In nucleotides, the CDR3 is TGCAGTGCCAGAGGGGACAGTTTTATGAATTCACCCCTCCACTTT. The encoded protein is CSARGDSFMNSPLHF.

The chain has TRBV5-1 and TRBJ2-5; D tentatively reads TRBD1 or TRBD2 (6 bases each). The CDR3 has 17 residues. The V gene lost 4 bases and the J gene lost 2 bases, with 21 bases spanning the gap. In germline, CDR1 is SGHRS, CDR2 YFSETQ. In DNA, the CDR3 is TGCGCCAGCAGCCAAAGACAGGCGGCGGGAATACAAGAGACCCAGTACTTC. The encoded protein is CASSQRQAAGIQETQYF.

The J gene is TRBJ2-2, the V gene TRBV25-1; D may match TRBD1 or TRBD2 (5 bases each). The CDR3 is 14 amino acids. The germline V gene encodes CDR1 MGHDK and CDR2 SYGVNS. V gave up 7 bases and J gave up 7 bases, with 16 bases separating them. The CDR3 protein is CASTPGRSSGELFF. The CDR3 bases are TGTGCCAGCACCCCGGGACGGTCAAGCGGGGAGCTGTTTTTT.

The rearrangement links TRBV12-3 or TRBV12-4 to TRBJ2-5; possibly TRBD2 for D (6 bases). The V end lost 7 bases, the J end lost 5 bases, and 17 bases lay between the germline ends. The CDR3 is 14 residues long. This CDR3 is CASTLGGTGETQYF. Written as DNA, the CDR3 is TGTGCCAGCACTCTTGGGGGGACTGGGGAGACCCAGTACTTC.

This clonotype has ten or more counts. The chain links TRBV7-3 to TRBJ2-3; 7 nucleotides align to TRBD2. Germline lookup yields CDR1 SGHTA and CDR2 FQGTGA. The CDR3 totals 14 residues. V was pared by 2 bases and J by 5 bases, with 4 bases of the junction left unmatched. The CDR3 DNA reads TGTGCCAGCAGCTTAGGGGGGGGGATAGATACGCAGTATTTT. This sequence encodes CASSLGGGIDTQYF.

This clonotype was seen repeatedly, ten times or more. The V and J genes are TRBV5-1 and TRBJ2-3; no clear D. The CDR3 runs to 12 residues. Trimming pared 7 bases from V and 4 bases from J, leaving 10 bases between. From germline, CDR1 is SGHRS and CDR2 YFSETQ. The CDR3 sequence: CASGRGADTQYF. As DNA, the CDR3 is TGCGCCAGCGGACGAGGCGCAGATACGCAGTATTTT.

The chain recombines TRBV12-3 or TRBV12-4 with TRBJ1-2; no firm D call. This CDR3 is 13 amino acids long. V was clipped by 6 bases and J by 5 bases, with 13 bases between them. The CDR3 region has the DNA TGTGCCAGCAGCAAGGACGGAAAATATGGCTACACCTTC. Encoded protein: CASSKDGKYGYTF.

This clonotype showed up just a few times. The chain couples TRBV20-1 to TRBJ1-1; D possibly corresponds to TRBD1 (6 bases). Germline-derived CDR1 and CDR2 are DFQATT and SNEGSKA (reference sequence). CDR3 length: 14 residues. Trimming left V 3 bases short and J 0 bases short, with 11 bases between. CDR3: CSARGGSMNTEAFF. The CDR3 DNA reads as TGCAGTGCTAGGGGGGGCAGCATGAACACTGAAGCTTTCTTT.

This clonotype was detected many times. A junction boundary mismatches the germline segment, possibly from a read error. This chain links TRBV5-1 with TRBJ2-7; D possibly uses TRBD1 or TRBD2 (5 bases each). The CDR3 covers 12 residues. CDR1 and CDR2 (germline): SGHRS, YFSETQ. For the CDR3, the DNA is TGTGCCAGCAGCTGGGGGTCCTACGAGCAGTACTTC. Protein sequence: CASSWGSYEQYF.